This TCR beta chain comes out of a study of radiation and T cells in renal cell carcinoma. The wider study: Nephrectomy followed 15 Gy stereotactic body radiation by 4 weeks. Overall study findings and caveats: Top tumor clonotypes rose in blood 2 weeks post-radiation, then contracted.

Germline V CDR1 and CDR2: LNHNV, YYDKDF (reference sequence). Trimming removed 0 bases at V and 2 bases at J, with 7 bases between. This CDR3 spans 14 amino acids. Documented time point: baseline pretreatment blood. The sample's treatment: 15 Gy SBRT to primary tumor, nephrectomy 4 weeks later. Serial blood draws occurred at baseline and 2 and 4 weeks post-SBRT. Clear cell pathology was present in this patient's renal cell carcinoma. In regard to this clone: Its antigen is unknown.

Profiled with immunoSEQ multiplex PCR; TCRdb holds only in-frame clones, not every one. The sample records some 150,000 clones, about 88% being singletons. Sequenced here: blood, sampled from a patient whose treatment included radiotherapy and nephrectomy. The clonotype was recovered from a woman aged 50 to 60 with renal cell carcinoma. J is TRBJ1-2 and V is TRBV15; D uncertain. As DNA, the CDR3 is TGTGCCACCAGCAGAGAGACTCCCAACTATGGCTACACCTTC. Translating it yields CATSRETPNYGYTF. Looking up the rest from reference TRBV15 and TRBJ1-2 gives the full variable domain: DAMVIQNPRYQVTQFGKPVTLSCSQTLNHNVMYWYQQKSSQAPKLLFHYYDKDFNNEADTPDNFQSRRPNTSFCFLDIRSPGLGDTAMYLCATSRETPNYGYTFGSGTRLTVV.